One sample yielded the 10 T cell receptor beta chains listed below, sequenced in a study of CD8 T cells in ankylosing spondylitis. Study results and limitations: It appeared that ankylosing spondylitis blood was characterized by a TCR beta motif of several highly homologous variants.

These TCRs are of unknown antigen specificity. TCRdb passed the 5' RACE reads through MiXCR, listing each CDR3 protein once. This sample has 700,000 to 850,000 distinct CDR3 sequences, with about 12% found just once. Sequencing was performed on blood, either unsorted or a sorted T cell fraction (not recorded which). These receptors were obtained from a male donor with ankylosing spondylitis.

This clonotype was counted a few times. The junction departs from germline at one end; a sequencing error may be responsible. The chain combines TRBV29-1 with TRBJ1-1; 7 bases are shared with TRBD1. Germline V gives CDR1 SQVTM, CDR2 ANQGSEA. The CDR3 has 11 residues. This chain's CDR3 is CSVQMGQRIQF. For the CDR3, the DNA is TGCAGCGTTCAGATGGGACAGCGAATCCAATTT.

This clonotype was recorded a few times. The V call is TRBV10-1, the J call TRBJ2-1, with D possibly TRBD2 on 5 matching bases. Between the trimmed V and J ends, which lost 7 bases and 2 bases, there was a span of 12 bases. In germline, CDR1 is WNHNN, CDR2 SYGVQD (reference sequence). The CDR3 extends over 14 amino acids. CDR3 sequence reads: CASKGSGTYNEQFF. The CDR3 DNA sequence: TGCGCCAGCAAGGGAAGCGGAACCTACAATGAGCAGTTCTTC.

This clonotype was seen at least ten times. The CDR3 nucleotides are TGCAGTGCTAGGGAGGGGTTGGGAAATCAGCCCCAGCATTTT. The encoded protein is CSAREGLGNQPQHF. This rearrangement joins TRBV20-1 to TRBJ1-5; TRBD1 is a possible D gene (5 bases). Germline V gene lookup returns CDR1 DFQATT and CDR2 SNEGSKA (reference sequence). Trimming removed 3 bases at V and 4 bases at J, with 13 bases between. This CDR3 has 14 residues.

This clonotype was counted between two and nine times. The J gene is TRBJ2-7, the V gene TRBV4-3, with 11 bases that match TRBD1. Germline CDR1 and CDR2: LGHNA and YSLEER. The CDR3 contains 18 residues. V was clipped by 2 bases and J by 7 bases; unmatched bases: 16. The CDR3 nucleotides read TGCGCCAGCAGCCAACTCCACCCGGGACAGGGGGTGCTGCGGGAGCAGTACTTC. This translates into CASSQLHPGQGVLREQYF.

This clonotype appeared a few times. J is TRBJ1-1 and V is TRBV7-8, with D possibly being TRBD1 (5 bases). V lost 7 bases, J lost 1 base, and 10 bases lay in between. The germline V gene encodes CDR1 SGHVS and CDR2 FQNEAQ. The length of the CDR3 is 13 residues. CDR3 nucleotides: TGTGCCAGCAATTCGGACAAGAACACTGAAGCTTTCTTT. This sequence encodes CASNSDKNTEAFF. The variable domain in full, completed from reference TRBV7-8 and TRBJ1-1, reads GAGVSQSPRYKVAKRGQDVALRCDPISGHVSLFWYQQALGQGPEFLTYFQNEAQLDKSGLPSDRFFAERPEGSVSTLKIQRTQQEDSAVYLCASNSDKNTEAFFGQGTRLTVV.

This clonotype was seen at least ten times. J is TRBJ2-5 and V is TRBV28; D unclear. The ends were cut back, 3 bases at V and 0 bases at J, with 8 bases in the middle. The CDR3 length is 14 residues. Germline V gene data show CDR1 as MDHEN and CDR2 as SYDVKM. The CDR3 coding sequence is TGTGCCAGCAGTTTGGCAGGCGACCAAGAGACCCAGTACTTC. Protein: CASSLAGDQETQYF.

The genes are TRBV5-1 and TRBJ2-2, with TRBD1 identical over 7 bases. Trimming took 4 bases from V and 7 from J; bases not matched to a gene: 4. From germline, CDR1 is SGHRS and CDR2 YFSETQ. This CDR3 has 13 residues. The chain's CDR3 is CASSPNRGGELFF. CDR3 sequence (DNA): TGCGCCAGCAGCCCAAACAGGGGCGGGGAGCTGTTTTTT.

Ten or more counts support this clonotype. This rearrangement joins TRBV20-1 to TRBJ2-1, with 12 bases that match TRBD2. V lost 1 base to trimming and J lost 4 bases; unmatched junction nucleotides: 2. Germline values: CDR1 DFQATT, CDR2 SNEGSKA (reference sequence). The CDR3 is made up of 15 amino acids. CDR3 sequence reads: CSARGLAGVYNEQFF. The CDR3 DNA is TGCAGTGCTAGAGGACTAGCGGGGGTATACAATGAGCAGTTCTTC.

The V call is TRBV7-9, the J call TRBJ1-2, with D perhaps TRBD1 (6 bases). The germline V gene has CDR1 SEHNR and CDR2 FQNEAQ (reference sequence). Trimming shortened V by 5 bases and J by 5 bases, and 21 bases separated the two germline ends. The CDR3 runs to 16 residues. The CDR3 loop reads CASSPRGTVDGYGYTF. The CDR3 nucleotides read TGTGCCAGCAGCCCTAGGGGGACCGTGGACGGGTATGGCTACACCTTC.

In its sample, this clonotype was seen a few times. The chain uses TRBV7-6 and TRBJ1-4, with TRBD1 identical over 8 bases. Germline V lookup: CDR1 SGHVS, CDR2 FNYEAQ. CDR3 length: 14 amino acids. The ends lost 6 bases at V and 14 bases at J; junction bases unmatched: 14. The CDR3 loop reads CASRSGIGQGRLFF. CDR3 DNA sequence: TGTGCCAGCAGATCAGGGATTGGACAGGGAAGGCTGTTTTTT.